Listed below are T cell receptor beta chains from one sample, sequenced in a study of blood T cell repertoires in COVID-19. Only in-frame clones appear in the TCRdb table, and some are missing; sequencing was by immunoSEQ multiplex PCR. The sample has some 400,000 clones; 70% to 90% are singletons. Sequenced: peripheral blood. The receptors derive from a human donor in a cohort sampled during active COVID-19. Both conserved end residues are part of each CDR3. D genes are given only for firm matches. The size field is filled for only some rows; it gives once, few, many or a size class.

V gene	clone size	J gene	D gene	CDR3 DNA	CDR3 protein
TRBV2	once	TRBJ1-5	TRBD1	TGTGCCAGCCATCTGACAGGGAATCAGCCCCAGCATTTT	CASHLTGNQPQHF
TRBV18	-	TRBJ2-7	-	TGTGCCAGCTCACCACCTATACGGGGTGGGAACGAGCAGTACTTC	CASSPPIRGGNEQYF
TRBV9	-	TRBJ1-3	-	TGTGCCAGCAGCGATACAGGATCGGCTGGAAACACCATATATTTT	CASSDTGSAGNTIYF
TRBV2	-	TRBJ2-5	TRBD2	TGTGCCAGCACCCCGTCCGGACTAGCGGGAGGGCCTATCTACCAAGAGACCCAGTACTTC	CASTPSGLAGGPIYQETQYF
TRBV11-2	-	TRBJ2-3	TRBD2	TGTGCCAGCAGCTTAGGTAGCGGGGGGGGCACAGATACGCAGTATTTT	CASSLGSGGGTDTQYF
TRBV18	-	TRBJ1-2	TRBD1	TGTGCCAGCTCATACTCCGGGACAGATGAGGGCTACACCTTC	CASSYSGTDEGYTF
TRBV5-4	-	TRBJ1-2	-	TGTGCCAGCAGTCAAGGGGCAGGGGATGGGGTCAATGGCTACACCTTC	CASSQGAGDGVNGYTF
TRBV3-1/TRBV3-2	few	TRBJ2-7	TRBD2	TGTGCCAGCAGCCATGCGGGAGGGTCCGAGCAGTACTTC	CASSHAGGSEQYF
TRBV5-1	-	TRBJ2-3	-	TGCGCCAGCAGCTTGGGCGGGGCCCTAGGCACAGATACGCAGTATTTT	CASSLGGALGTDTQYF
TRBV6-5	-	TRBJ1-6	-	TGTGCCAGCAGGCGGGACGGAACTTATTCACCCCTCCACTTT	CASRRDGTYSPLHF
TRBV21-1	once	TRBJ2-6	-	TGTGCCAGCAGCAAAGGATTTAGAGGCTACTCTGGGGCCAACGTCCTGACTTTC	CASSKGFRGYSGANVLTF
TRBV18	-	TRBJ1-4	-	TGTGCCAGCCGCGTTGCGGAAAAACTGTTTTTT	CASRVAEKLFF
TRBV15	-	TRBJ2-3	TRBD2	TGTGCCACCAGCAGAGATGGGGGCGGGGGGGCGAATACGCAGTATTTT	CATSRDGGGGANTQYF
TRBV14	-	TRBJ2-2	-	TGTGCCAGCAGCCAAGATTCGGGGACGAACACCGGGGAGCTGTTTTTT	CASSQDSGTNTGELFF